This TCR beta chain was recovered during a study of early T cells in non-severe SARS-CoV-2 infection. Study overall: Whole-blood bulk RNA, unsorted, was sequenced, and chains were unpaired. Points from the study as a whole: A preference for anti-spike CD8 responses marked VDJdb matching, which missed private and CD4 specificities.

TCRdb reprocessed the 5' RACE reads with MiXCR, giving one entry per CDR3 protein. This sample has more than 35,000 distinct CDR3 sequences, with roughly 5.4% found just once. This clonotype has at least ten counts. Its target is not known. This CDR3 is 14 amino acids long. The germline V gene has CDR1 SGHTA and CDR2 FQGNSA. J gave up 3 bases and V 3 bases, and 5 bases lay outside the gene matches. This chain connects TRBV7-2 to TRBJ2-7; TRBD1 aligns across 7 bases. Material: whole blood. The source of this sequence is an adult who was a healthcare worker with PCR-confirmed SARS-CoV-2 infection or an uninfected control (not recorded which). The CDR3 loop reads CASSLSGGDYEQYF. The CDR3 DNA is TGTGCCAGCAGCTTGTCAGGGGGTGACTACGAGCAGTACTTC.